These 2 T cell receptor beta chains originate from one sample sequenced in a study of cytomegalovirus exposure and HLA in healthy donors. Generated by immunoSEQ multiplex PCR, the TCRdb table keeps only in-frame clones and is missing some. This sample has roughly 70,000 clones, with 85% to 95% found just once. The material sequenced was PBMCs. The receptor source for this set is a man between 18 and 29 years old in good health and CMV-seronegative.

This sequence joins TRBV10-3 and TRBJ1-5, with a weak D call TRBD1 (6 bases). The CDR3 length is 15 residues. With 3 bases removed from V and 3 bases from J, the gap between germline ends came to 12 bases. From germline, CDR1 is ENHRY and CDR2 SYGVKD. CDR3 sequence reads: CAISDTDSPNQPQHF. DNA for the CDR3: TGTGCCATCAGTGACACGGACAGTCCCAATCAGCCCCAGCATTTT.

The chain uses TRBV9 and TRBJ2-1; D perhaps matches TRBD2 (5 bases). In germline, CDR1 is SGDLS, CDR2 YYNGEE. This CDR3 is built from 13 residues. Between the trimmed V and J ends, which lost 4 bases and 9 bases, there was a span of 14 bases. In DNA form, the CDR3 reads TGTGCCAGCAGCCTCGGACTCTCAAGTGAGCAGTTCTTC. It translates to CASSLGLSSEQFF.